This TCR beta chain originates from a study of blood T cell repertoires in COVID-19. Whole-study context: Spain, Italy and the United States supplied samples that represented acute and convalescent COVID-19. Sample material is recorded as cDNA or gDNA derived from T cells, B-cell-depleted T cells, or PBMCs.

Per the original methods: From reference gene primer amplification, estimates of nucleated cell counts were derived. The repertoire was sequenced with immunoSEQ multiplex PCR; TCRdb's copy has only in-frame clones and lacks some. V and J calls and clone size are copied from that table; D and trimming were computed from the DNA. Of approximately 240,000 clones in the sample, about 90% are singletons; the top ten hold roughly 12%. Material: peripheral blood. The origin of this receptor is a woman between 18 and 30 years old who had recovered from COVID-19.

The CDR3 loop reads CASSLQSGRAYEQFF. CDR3 nucleotides: TGTGCCAGCAGCTTACAAAGCGGGAGGGCCTATGAGCAGTTCTTC. The chain employs TRBV7-3 and TRBJ2-1, with TRBD2 matching over 10 bases. CDR3 length equals 15 residues. The germline gives CDR1 SGHTA, CDR2 FQGTGA. V dropped 2 bases and J dropped 8; count of bases not matched to a gene: 6.